Below, 27 T cell receptor beta chains from the same sample are listed, as sequenced in a study of cytomegalovirus exposure and HLA in healthy donors. The PCR employed 60 Vbeta primers together with 13 Jbeta primers. The method was immunoSEQ multiplex PCR; TCRdb's version includes in-frame clones alone and lacks a portion of them. The top ten hold less than 2% of the sample, which has more than 150,000 clones, over 75% seen once. Sequencing was performed on PBMCs. All receptors come from a woman aged 25 to 39 in good health and CMV-seronegative.

This clone was seen a single time. The gene calls are TRBV6-5 and TRBJ1-2; D perhaps matches TRBD1 (6 bases). The CDR3 is 15 residues long. V lost 5 bases and J 5 bases, leaving 18 bases between the germline ends. Germline V lookup: CDR1 MNHEY, CDR2 SVGAGI. For the CDR3, the DNA is TGTGCCAGCAGTAAGGGGACCTTAACAGGGTATGGCTACACCTTC. Encoded protein: CASSKGTLTGYGYTF.

The chain employs TRBV6-6 and TRBJ1-5, with D unclear. CDR3 length: 12 residues. Trimming took off 11 bases at V and 9 bases at J, with 17 bases between the two ends. Germline V gene data show CDR1 as MNHNY and CDR2 as SVGAGI (reference sequence). The CDR3 region has the DNA TGTGCCCTACGCCCGGGGTTAAGGCCCCAGCATTTT. It yields the protein CALRPGLRPQHF.

V is TRBV10-1 and J is TRBJ2-5, with TRBD2 identical over 9 bases. Trimming cost V 0 bases and J 2 bases; bases outside gene matches: 10. CDR3 size: 18 residues. Germline assignment: CDR1 WNHNN and CDR2 SYGVQD (reference sequence). The CDR3 region has the DNA TGCGCCAGCAGTGAGTCGCCTAGCGGGGTTGCGGGACAAGAGACCCAGTACTTC. Translation gives CASSESPSGVAGQETQYF.

The chain employs TRBV28 and TRBJ2-7, with D uncertain. CDR3 length equals 15 residues. The germline V gene has CDR1 MDHEN and CDR2 SYDVKM. Trimming removed 2 bases from V and 3 bases from J, with 14 bases in between. The CDR3 nucleotides read TGTGCCAGCAGTTTAAGTTGGGCTTACGGCTACGAGCAGTACTTC. Its translation: CASSLSWAYGYEQYF.

The V gene is TRBV4-3, the J gene TRBJ1-1, with D perhaps matching TRBD1 (6 bases). Trimming cost V 0 bases and J 4 bases, with 12 bases left between them. The length of the CDR3 is 15 residues. Germline CDR1 LGHNA, CDR2 YSLEER. CDR3 residues: CASSQEGALGTEAFF. In nucleotides, the CDR3 is TGCGCCAGCAGCCAAGAGGGGGCGCTTGGCACTGAAGCTTTCTTT.

CDR3 bases: TGTGCCAGCAGTCCAGGACTGGGGAACACTGAAGCTTTCTTT. It specifies CASSPGLGNTEAFF. This chain links TRBV27 with TRBJ1-1, with D uncertain. Per germline, CDR1 MNHEY and CDR2 SMNVEV (reference sequence). The CDR3 has 14 amino acids. Trimming took 5 bases from V and 1 from J, leaving 11 bases between them.

The chain joins TRBV2 to TRBJ2-5, with 7 bases aligning to TRBD2. From germline, CDR1 is SNHLY and CDR2 FYNNEI. The CDR3 length is 15 residues. J lost 2 bases, V lost 6 bases, and 9 bases had no gene match. The CDR3 here is CASSFAGTTQETQYF. For the CDR3, the DNA is TGTGCCAGCAGCTTTGCTGGGACTACACAAGAGACCCAGTACTTC.

The genes are TRBV2 and TRBJ2-5; the D is unclear. V was trimmed by 8 bases and J by 0 bases, leaving 4 bases between them. CDR3 length equals 11 residues. The germline CDR1 and CDR2 sequences are SNHLY and FYNNEI. This CDR3 reads CASRYQETQYF. DNA for the CDR3: TGTGCCAGCCGTTACCAAGAGACCCAGTACTTC.

CDR3 bases: TGTGCCAGCAGCTTAGAGGGGGATACGCAGTATTTT. It translates to CASSLEGDTQYF. The chain joins TRBV7-2 to TRBJ2-3, with a weak D call TRBD1 (5 bases). The germline gives CDR1 SGHTA, CDR2 FQGNSA. The CDR3 totals 12 residues. The V end lost 1 base, the J end lost 6 bases, and 5 bases lay between the germline ends.

The V and J genes are TRBV5-1 and TRBJ2-3; 7 nucleotides line up with TRBD2. The trim removed 0 bases at V and 0 bases at J, leaving 1 base unmatched. Germline CDR1 is SGHRS and CDR2 is YFSETQ. CDR3 size: 15 residues. The DNA of the CDR3 is TGCGCCAGCAGCTTGGCGACTAGCAGCACAGATACGCAGTATTTT. Its translation: CASSLATSSTDTQYF.

The CDR3 here is CASSPNYPGIYGYTF. CDR3 nucleotides: TGTGCCAGCAGTCCTAATTATCCCGGGATATATGGCTACACCTTC. The chain employs TRBV7-9 and TRBJ1-2; no definite D call. The CDR3 is made up of 15 amino acids. V shed 6 bases and J shed 5 bases, with 19 bases lying between them. The germline CDR1 and CDR2 sequences are SEHNR and FQNEAQ (reference sequence).

The rearrangement joins TRBV6-6 to TRBJ1-1, with D maybe TRBD1 (5 bases). This CDR3 spans 13 amino acids. V lost 4 bases, J lost 10 bases, and 16 bases lay in between. Germline CDR1 and CDR2: MNHNY and SVGAGI (reference sequence). The DNA of the CDR3 is TGTGCCAGCAGTTTCTCCAGGGATGGGCGAGCTTTCTTT. Translated, it gives CASSFSRDGRAFF.

This chain links TRBV30 with TRBJ1-6, with 9 bases that match TRBD1. Germline loops: CDR1 GTSNPN, CDR2 SVGIG (reference sequence). Germline trimming cut 5 bases from V and 7 bases from J; bases unmatched to any gene: 3. CDR3 length: 13 amino acids. This CDR3 reads CAWGDRENSPLHF. CDR3 DNA sequence: TGTGCCTGGGGGGACAGGGAGAATTCACCCCTCCACTTT.

The rearrangement uses TRBV19 and TRBJ2-7, with 9 bases aligning to TRBD1. The length of the CDR3 is 14 residues. V gave up 5 bases and J gave up 5 bases; unmatched junction bases: 7. CDR1 is LNHDA, CDR2 SQIVND, per germline (reference sequence). The CDR3 loop reads CASSFGQGTNEQYF. In DNA form, the CDR3 reads TGTGCCAGTAGTTTCGGACAGGGGACAAACGAGCAGTACTTC.

The chain joins TRBV7-7 to TRBJ2-2; no firm D call. The CDR3 covers 13 residues. V was trimmed by 2 bases and J by 6 bases, leaving 7 bases between them. The germline gives CDR1 SSHAT, CDR2 FNYEAQ (reference sequence). The CDR3 DNA reads TGTGCCAGCAGCTTAAAGAGGCCCGGGGAGCTGTTTTTT. It codes for CASSLKRPGELFF.

The rearrangement links TRBV5-5 to TRBJ2-3, with D uncertain. Deletions cut 2 bases from V and 4 bases from J, with 8 bases between. The CDR3 contains 13 residues. The germline gives CDR1 SGHKS, CDR2 YYEKEE (reference sequence). CDR3 protein: CASSFFLSDTQYF. As DNA, the CDR3 is TGTGCCAGCAGCTTTTTCCTTTCAGATACGCAGTATTTT.

The genes are TRBV27 and TRBJ2-5; a weak D match, TRBD1 (5 bases). Between the trimmed V and J ends, which lost 1 base and 4 bases, there was a span of 13 bases. CDR1 is MNHEY and CDR2 is SMNVEV in the germline V gene (reference sequence). This CDR3 has 15 amino acids. CDR3 sequence: CASSLCEVTGETQYF. The CDR3 DNA sequence: TGTGCCAGCAGTTTATGCGAGGTAACAGGAGAGACCCAGTACTTC.

This chain uses TRBV30 with TRBJ1-2; 11 bases agree with TRBD1. The CDR3 spans 16 residues. The germline V gene encodes CDR1 GTSNPN and CDR2 SVGIG (reference sequence). Trimming at V came to 4 bases and at J to 6 bases, leaving 13 bases not matched to a gene. CDR3 DNA: TGTGCCTGGAAGAGCCCGGGACAGGGGGTTTCAGATGGCTACACCTTC. It encodes CAWKSPGQGVSDGYTF.

V gene TRBV6-1 combines with J gene TRBJ1-1; TRBD1 matches at 9 bases. The CDR3 sequence is 13 residues long. Germline CDR1 is MNHNS and CDR2 is SASEGT. Germline trimming cut 8 bases from V and 0 bases from J; bases unmatched to any gene: 1. The CDR3 loop is CASDRGMNTEAFF. CDR3 coding DNA: TGTGCCAGCGACAGGGGGATGAACACTGAAGCTTTCTTT.

The chain employs TRBV5-1 and TRBJ2-4; no definite D call. The CDR3 contains 16 residues. Between the trimmed V and J ends, which lost 1 base and 3 bases, there was a span of 14 bases. Germline values: CDR1 SGHRS, CDR2 YFSETQ. In DNA form, the CDR3 reads TGCGCCAGCAGCTTGATCCCGACTGTGGGCAAAAACATTCAGTACTTC. Translating it yields CASSLIPTVGKNIQYF.

This chain joins TRBV27 and TRBJ2-3; tentatively, D is TRBD2 (6 bases). The ends were cut back, 6 bases at V and 6 bases at J, with 19 bases in the middle. The CDR3 has 15 amino acids. Germline V gene lookup returns CDR1 MNHEY and CDR2 SMNVEV (reference sequence). CDR3: CASRTGAGGGDTQYF. CDR3 nucleotide sequence: TGTGCCAGCAGGACTGGGGCCGGAGGAGGGGATACGCAGTATTTT.

The chain combines TRBV6-4 with TRBJ1-2; tentatively, D is TRBD1 (6 bases). This CDR3 is built from 15 residues. The germline gives CDR1 MRHNA, CDR2 SNTAGT. Deletions cut 1 base from V and 7 bases from J, with 16 bases between. The CDR3 region is CASSDWTAPTVGYTF. The CDR3 DNA is TGTGCCAGCAGTGACTGGACAGCTCCTACTGTTGGCTACACCTTC.

This clone was counted once. The rearrangement uses TRBV2 and TRBJ1-1, with D tentatively TRBD1 (6 bases). V lost 5 bases, J lost 0 bases, and 10 bases lay in between. Germline CDR1 reads SNHLY; CDR2 reads FYNNEI. The CDR3 sequence is 14 residues long. CDR3 sequence: CASSRQAMNTEAFF. In DNA form, the CDR3 reads TGTGCCAGCAGTAGACAGGCAATGAACACTGAAGCTTTCTTT.

CDR3 DNA sequence: TGTGCCAGCAGCGTATATGCGGGGGGCTACGAGCAGTACTTC. It is translated as CASSVYAGGYEQYF. The genes are TRBV9 and TRBJ2-7; 8 nucleotides align to TRBD2. This CDR3 has 14 residues. In germline, CDR1 is SGDLS, CDR2 YYNGEE. Trimming took 1 base from V and 3 from J; bases not matched to a gene: 3.

This clone was detected a few times. V and J are TRBV7-6 and TRBJ2-2; D is ambiguous. The germline V and J ends were trimmed by 2 bases and 3 bases, with 7 bases remaining between them. Looked up from germline, CDR1 is SGHVS and CDR2 is FNYEAQ. This CDR3 has 14 amino acids. The CDR3 DNA is TGTGCCAGCAGCTTAATCCAGGACACCGGGGAGCTGTTTTTT. Encoded protein: CASSLIQDTGELFF.

The chain has TRBV18 and TRBJ1-2; tentatively, D is TRBD1 (6 bases). Trimming cost V 3 bases and J 2 bases, with 16 bases left between them. Germline V gene sequence: CDR1 KGHSH, CDR2 LQKENI. The CDR3 loop spans 16 amino acids. In DNA, the CDR3 is TGTGCCAGCTCACCGAGATCAGGGGAAGGGAACTATGGCTACACCTTC. It encodes CASSPRSGEGNYGYTF.

V is TRBV15 and J is TRBJ1-4; D uncertain. This CDR3 spans 15 amino acids. From germline, CDR1 is LNHNV and CDR2 YYDKDF (reference sequence). Trimming took off 1 base at V and 6 bases at J, with 12 bases between the two ends. CDR3: CATSRGGGRDEKLFF. DNA for the CDR3: TGTGCCACCAGCAGAGGGGGAGGTCGGGATGAAAAACTGTTTTTT.